The 31 T cell receptor beta chains below come from one sample, sequenced in a study of vaccination and CD4 T cells after COVID-19. Antigen specificity for these receptors is unknown. Treatment in this sample: 10-day PBMC culture with coronavirus spike peptide pools or control peptides (ViraFEST assay). An Oncomine TCR Beta short-read assay was used to sequence the DNA from cultured CD4+ T cells. A single record per CDR3 protein comes from TCRdb applying MiXCR to the PCR reads. The profile shows about 26,000 distinct CDR3 sequences, 50% of them singletons. The specimen was CD4+ T cells from blood, cultured in vitro, collected before SARS-CoV-2 vaccination. These receptors originate from a human donor who received a COVID-19 vaccine.

CDR3 in DNA: TGTGCCAGCAGTGACGGGACAGGGAATCAGCCCCAGCATTTT. Amino acid sequence: CASSDGTGNQPQHF. V is TRBV2 and J is TRBJ1-5; 9 bases align to TRBD1. Germline assignment: CDR1 SNHLY and CDR2 FYNNEI. The CDR3 totals 14 residues. V shed 3 bases and J 4 bases; nucleotides not matched to a gene: 1. Full variable domain (missing parts from reference TRBV2 and TRBJ1-5): EPEVTQTPSHQVTQMGQEVILRCVPISNHLYFYWYRQILGQKVEFLVSFYNNEISEKSEIFDDQFSVERPDGSNFTLKIRSTKLEDSAMYFCASSDGTGNQPQHFGDGTRLSIL.

This clonotype has a handful of counts. CDR3 sequence reads: CASSVGLAELGTQYF. In DNA form, the CDR3 reads TGTGCCAGCAGCGTAGGACTAGCGGAACTTGGGACCCAGTACTTC. The rearrangement uses TRBV9 and TRBJ2-5; 9 bases are shared with TRBD2. Per the germline V gene, CDR1 is SGDLS and CDR2 is YYNGEE. The J segment lost 7 bases and the V segment lost 0 bases, leaving 7 bases of the junction unmatched. The CDR3 sequence is 15 residues long.

The V and J genes are TRBV5-1 and TRBJ2-5; 9 bases are a match to TRBD1. The CDR3 is made up of 14 amino acids. Losses at the gene ends were 2 bases for V and 11 bases for J; bases not matched to a gene: 10. Germline-derived CDR1 and CDR2 are SGHRS and YFSETQ. DNA for the CDR3: TGCGCCAGCAGCTTAGAAATTACAGGGGGCGTTCAGTACTTC. This encodes CASSLEITGGVQYF.

V and J are TRBV28 and TRBJ2-3, with D perhaps assigned TRBD1 or TRBD2 (5 bases each). CDR3 size: 11 residues. V gave up 4 bases and J gave up 10 bases, with 9 bases separating them. Germline V gene data show CDR1 as MDHEN and CDR2 as SYDVKM. The CDR3 is CASSSRGAQYF. CDR3 sequence (DNA): TGTGCCAGCAGTTCCCGGGGCGCGCAGTATTTT.

This rearrangement joins TRBV5-8 to TRBJ2-7; TRBD1 matches 8 bases. V lost 4 bases, J lost 5 bases, and 8 bases stayed unmatched. Germline CDR1 and CDR2: SGHTS and YDEGEE. The CDR3 runs to 14 residues. The CDR3 DNA follows: TGTGCCAGCAGCCCCCGGGACAGGTACCACGAGCAGTACTTC. Protein: CASSPRDRYHEQYF.

The J gene is TRBJ2-7, the V gene TRBV19; TRBD2 matches at 13 bases. The CDR3 loop spans 17 amino acids. In germline, CDR1 is LNHDA, CDR2 SQIVND (reference sequence). J was trimmed by 5 bases and V by 8 bases; bases with no gene match: 15. The CDR3 spells CASHKSTSGGAVHEQYF. DNA for the CDR3: TGTGCCAGTCACAAGAGTACTAGCGGGGGGGCTGTCCACGAGCAGTACTTC.

This clonotype was detected only a few times. The J gene is TRBJ1-5, the V gene TRBV30, with D tentatively TRBD1 (5 bases). The CDR3 contains 13 residues. CDR1 is GTSNPN and CDR2 is SVGIG in the germline V gene (reference sequence). V lost 2 bases, J lost 4 bases, and 9 bases lay in between. CDR3 nucleotides: TGTGCCTGGAGTTTTGGGGGAAATCAGCCCCAGCATTTT. Its protein is CAWSFGGNQPQHF.

This clonotype was detected a few times. J is TRBJ1-2 and V is TRBV20-1; perhaps TRBD1 as D (5 bases). CDR3 size: 14 residues. Germline assignment: CDR1 DFQATT and CDR2 SNEGSKA (reference sequence). Trimming left V 2 bases short and J 5 bases short, with 15 bases between. CDR3 nucleotides: TGCAGTGCTAGACCCAAGGGACTAGATTATGGCTACACCTTC. It yields the protein CSARPKGLDYGYTF.

The chain uses TRBV15 and TRBJ1-4; 9 nucleotides align to TRBD1. J gave up 4 bases and V 3 bases, and 6 bases lay outside the gene matches. CDR3 size: 16 residues. Germline V lookup: CDR1 LNHNV, CDR2 YYDKDF (reference sequence). CDR3 sequence reads: CATSRDRGSGNEKLFF. In DNA form, the CDR3 reads TGTGCCACCAGCAGGGACAGGGGAAGCGGTAATGAAAAACTGTTTTTT.

The sample holds a few counts of this clonotype. The V gene is TRBV6-1, the J gene TRBJ1-5; 8 bases align to TRBD1. Germline values: CDR1 MNHNS, CDR2 SASEGT. The trim removed 7 bases at V and 3 bases at J, leaving 8 bases unmatched. This CDR3 region has 15 residues. CDR3 region: CASTQGAQPNQPQHF. The CDR3 bases are TGTGCCAGCACTCAGGGGGCTCAGCCCAATCAGCCCCAGCATTTT.

The chain couples TRBV25-1 to TRBJ2-3, with D possibly matching TRBD2 (6 bases). Trimming stripped 2 bases from V and 1 base from J, with 19 bases between. CDR1 and CDR2 (germline): MGHDK, SYGVNS. The CDR3 is made up of 18 amino acids. CDR3: CASSESGGGGAGTDTQYF. The CDR3 DNA reads as TGTGCCAGCAGTGAAAGTGGCGGAGGCGGGGCCGGCACAGATACGCAGTATTTT.

The chain uses TRBV7-8 and TRBJ1-5; D remains ambiguous. V lost 7 bases to trimming and J lost 2 bases, with 15 bases between them. Germline assignment: CDR1 SGHVS and CDR2 FQNEAQ. The CDR3 is 15 amino acids. CDR3 nucleotide sequence: TGTGCCAGCACCCAGACGGGGATCGGCAATCAGCCCCAGCATTTT. Translating gives CASTQTGIGNQPQHF.

With respect to this clonotype: One end of the junction varies from germline; a read error may be responsible. The chain carries TRBV20-1 and TRBJ2-7, with D unclear. This CDR3 is built from 13 residues. CDR1 and CDR2 (germline): DFQATT, SNEGSKA (reference sequence). CDR3 loop: CSAGDQWGNEQYF. CDR3 DNA sequence: TGCAGTGCTGGAGACCAATGGGGAAACGAGCAGTACTTC.

The CDR3 nucleotides read TGTGCCAGCAGCTTGGTATTTCGACAGGGGATATACTATGGCTACACCTTC. It yields the protein CASSLVFRQGIYYGYTF. The genes are TRBV5-4 and TRBJ1-2, with 8 bases that match TRBD1. CDR3 length: 17 residues. J gave up 3 bases and V 0 bases, and 10 bases lay outside the gene matches. From germline, CDR1 is SGHNT and CDR2 YYREEE (reference sequence).

V and J are TRBV19 and TRBJ1-2; D gene uncertain. The CDR3 loop spans 15 amino acids. In germline, CDR1 is LNHDA, CDR2 SQIVND (reference sequence). V was cut by 5 bases and J by 2 bases, with 15 bases left in between. CDR3 coding DNA: TGTGCCAGTAGTCTCTCCGGGGATGCCAACTATGGCTACACCTTC. As protein: CASSLSGDANYGYTF.

The V call is TRBV11-2, the J call TRBJ1-2; D not certain. Deletions cut 0 bases from V and 7 bases from J, with 12 bases between. CDR3 size: 14 residues. Germline V gene sequence: CDR1 SGHAT, CDR2 FQNNGV. CDR3 loop: CASSLDRLPSGYTF. The CDR3 nucleotides read TGTGCCAGCAGCTTAGATCGGTTACCGAGTGGCTACACCTTC.

The V and J genes are TRBV30 and TRBJ1-5; TRBD1 matches at 7 bases. From germline, CDR1 is GTSNPN and CDR2 SVGIG (reference sequence). V gave up 0 bases and J gave up 6 bases; unmatched junction bases: 2. The CDR3 totals 13 residues. The CDR3 loop reads CAWSVQGFQPQHF. The CDR3 nucleotides are TGTGCCTGGAGTGTACAGGGGTTTCAGCCCCAGCATTTT.

Turning to this clonotype: As the CDR3 is not closed by the conserved phenylalanine or tryptophan, this likely results from a read error. The chain uses TRBV5-5 and TRBJ1-2; unclear D gene. V lost 0 bases and J 4 bases, leaving 10 bases between the germline ends. The germline gives CDR1 SGHKS, CDR2 YYEKEE (reference sequence). The CDR3 consists of 14 residues. The CDR3 sequence is CASSLGGSGYGYTL. Here the CDR3 DNA reads TGTGCCAGCAGCTTGGGGGGTTCGGGCTATGGCTACACCCTC.

This clonotype was observed a handful of times. V gene TRBV5-3 combines with J gene TRBJ1-1; D not resolved. TRBV5-3 qualifies as an ORF whose function is uncertain. The CDR3 covers 11 residues. Trimming took off 3 bases at V and 10 bases at J, with 10 bases between the two ends. CDR3: CARSCPAGAFF. In DNA, the CDR3 is TGTGCCAGAAGCTGTCCGGCAGGAGCTTTCTTT.

The V and J genes are TRBV11-3 and TRBJ2-3, with TRBD1 matching over 8 bases. The V gene's germline CDR1 is SGHNT and CDR2 YENEEA. V dropped 7 bases and J dropped 4; count of bases not matched to a gene: 10. This CDR3 is built from 15 residues. CDR3 protein: CASTYRGSSADTQYF. CDR3 nucleotides: TGTGCCAGCACATACAGGGGGTCTTCGGCAGATACGCAGTATTTT.

V is TRBV7-9 and J is TRBJ2-7; 7 bases agree with TRBD1. This CDR3 contains 14 residues. Germline V lookup: CDR1 SEHNR, CDR2 FQNEAQ (reference sequence). V lost 4 bases to trimming and J lost 0 bases; unmatched junction nucleotides: 3. CDR3 amino acids: CASSSTGVSYEQYF. The CDR3, as DNA: TGTGCCAGCAGCTCAACAGGGGTCTCCTACGAGCAGTACTTC. The entire variable domain, with the rest obtained from reference TRBV7-9 and TRBJ2-7, is as follows: DTGVSQNPRHKITKRGQNVTFRCDPISEHNRLYWYRQTLGQGPEFLTYFQNEAQLEKSRLLSDRFSAERPKGSFSTLEIQRTEQGDSAMYLCASSSTGVSYEQYFGPGTRLTVT.

This clonotype was seen just once. The rearrangement links TRBV20-1 to TRBJ1-1; the D is unclear. CDR1 is DFQATT and CDR2 is SNEGSKA in the germline V gene (reference sequence). V gave up 1 base and J gave up 4 bases, with 10 bases separating them. The CDR3 is 13 residues long. The CDR3 DNA is TGCAGTGCTAGAGGACGGACGTCCACTGAAGCTTTCTTT. Protein sequence: CSARGRTSTEAFF.

The V and J genes are TRBV18 and TRBJ1-1, with D uncertain. The CDR3 loop spans 14 amino acids. Trimming pared 5 bases from V and 4 bases from J, leaving 14 bases between. Per germline, CDR1 KGHSH and CDR2 LQKENI. The CDR3 sequence is CASSELGGSTEAFF. In nucleotides, the CDR3 is TGTGCCAGCTCAGAACTCGGCGGTAGCACTGAAGCTTTCTTT.

This clonotype has a single count. The V and J genes are TRBV5-6 and TRBJ1-5, with D maybe TRBD1 (5 bases). The V end lost 4 bases, the J end lost 6 bases, and 17 bases lay between the germline ends. Germline values: CDR1 SGHDT, CDR2 YYEEEE. This CDR3 has 15 residues. The CDR3 is CASSPRGGVGQPQHF. CDR3 in DNA: TGTGCCAGCAGCCCTCGGGGGGGGGTTGGTCAGCCCCAGCATTTT. The whole variable domain, remainder taken from reference TRBV5-6 and TRBJ1-5, is DAGVTQSPTHLIKTRGQQVTLRCSPKSGHDTVSWYQQALGQGPQFIFQYYEEEERQRGNFPDRFSGHQFPNYSSELNVNALLLGDSALYLCASSPRGGVGQPQHFGDGTRLSIL.

This clonotype was recorded once. The V gene is TRBV18, the J gene TRBJ2-3, with no clear D. From germline, CDR1 is KGHSH and CDR2 LQKENI. The CDR3 extends over 14 amino acids. Trimming removed 0 bases at V and 1 base at J, with 5 bases between. CDR3 nucleotide sequence: TGTGCCAGCTCACCACCGGACGGCACAGATACGCAGTATTTT. This encodes CASSPPDGTDTQYF.

The chain uses TRBV6-1 and TRBJ1-6, with 9 positions matching TRBD1. Germline V gene sequence: CDR1 MNHNS, CDR2 SASEGT. This CDR3 is 17 amino acids long. Losses at the gene ends were 11 bases for V and 8 bases for J; bases not matched to a gene: 19. The CDR3 region has the DNA TGTGCCGGAAGATTGGGGACAGGGACATATTCCCATTCACCCCTCCACTTT. Translating it yields CAGRLGTGTYSHSPLHF.

The chain joins TRBV20-1 to TRBJ2-2; 8 nucleotides line up with TRBD2. CDR3 length: 14 residues. Looked up from germline, CDR1 is DFQATT and CDR2 is SNEGSKA (reference sequence). Trimming removed 3 bases from V and 3 bases from J; junction bases left unmatched: 3. CDR3 region: CSASGGADTGELFF. The CDR3 DNA sequence: TGCAGTGCTAGCGGGGGGGCCGACACCGGGGAGCTGTTTTTT.

This clonotype was observed once. This chain links TRBV20-1 with TRBJ1-2; weak D call: TRBD1 (5 bases). Germline V gives CDR1 DFQATT, CDR2 SNEGSKA (reference sequence). V was shortened by 5 bases and J by 6 bases, with 22 bases between the two germline ends. This CDR3 contains 15 residues. The CDR3 DNA reads TGCAGTGCTCCTGAACCCCGGGGGTGGGTCCATGGCTACACCTTC. It codes for CSAPEPRGWVHGYTF.

The chain carries TRBV7-2 and TRBJ2-7; 9 positions match TRBD2. In germline, CDR1 is SGHTA, CDR2 FQGNSA. The CDR3 sequence is 15 residues long. V shed 5 bases, J shed 3 bases, and the junction held 8 bases outside the gene matches. This CDR3 is CASSRQRGVSYEQYF. In nucleotides, the CDR3 is TGTGCCAGCAGCCGCCAGCGGGGGGTCAGCTACGAGCAGTACTTC.

The CDR3 loop reads CASSIDRGTGFNQPQHF. The CDR3 DNA reads as TGTGCCAGTAGTATAGATCGGGGGACAGGGTTCAATCAGCCCCAGCATTTT. The chain combines TRBV19 with TRBJ1-5; 9 nucleotides line up with TRBD1. CDR1 and CDR2 (germline): LNHDA, SQIVND (reference sequence). V dropped 0 bases and J dropped 3; count of bases not matched to a gene: 6. The CDR3 has 17 amino acids.

The chain combines TRBV20-1 with TRBJ2-3, with a weak D call TRBD1 (5 bases). The CDR3 sequence is 15 residues long. The V gene lost 6 bases and the J gene lost 1 base, with 17 bases spanning the gap. Germline V gene sequence: CDR1 DFQATT, CDR2 SNEGSKA (reference sequence). The CDR3 loop is CSAKIATEGTDTQYF. In nucleotides, the CDR3 is TGCAGTGCAAAGATCGCGACAGAAGGCACAGATACGCAGTATTTT.